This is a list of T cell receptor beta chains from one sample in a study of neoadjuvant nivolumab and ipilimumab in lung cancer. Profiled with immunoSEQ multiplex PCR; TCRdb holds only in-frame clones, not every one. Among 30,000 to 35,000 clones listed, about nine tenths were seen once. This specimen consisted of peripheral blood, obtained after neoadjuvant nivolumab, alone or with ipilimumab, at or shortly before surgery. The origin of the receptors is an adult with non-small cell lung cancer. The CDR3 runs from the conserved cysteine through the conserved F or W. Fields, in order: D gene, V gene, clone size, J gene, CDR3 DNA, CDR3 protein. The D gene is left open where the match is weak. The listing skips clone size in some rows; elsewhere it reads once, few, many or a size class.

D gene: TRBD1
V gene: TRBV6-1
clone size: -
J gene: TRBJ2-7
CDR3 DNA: TGTGCCAGCAGTTCGGGACAGGGTTCCTACGAGCAGTACTTC
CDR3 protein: CASSSGQGSYEQYF

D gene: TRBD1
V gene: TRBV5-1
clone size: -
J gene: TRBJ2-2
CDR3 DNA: TGCGCCAGCACCGAAGGGGGCGCCGGGAACACCGGGGAGCTGTTTTTT
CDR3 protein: CASTEGGAGNTGELFF

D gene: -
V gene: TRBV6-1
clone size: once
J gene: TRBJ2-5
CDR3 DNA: TGTGCCAGCAGGGTGACCGGCCAAGAGACCCAGTACTTC
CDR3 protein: CASRVTGQETQYF

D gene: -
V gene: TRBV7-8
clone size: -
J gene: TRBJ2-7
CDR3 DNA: TGTGCCAGCAGCTTAGAACAGCGGACCTACGAGCAGTACTTC
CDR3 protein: CASSLEQRTYEQYF

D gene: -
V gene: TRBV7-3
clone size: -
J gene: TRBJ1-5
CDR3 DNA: TGTGCCAGCAGCTTAGGCGCAGATCAGCCCCAGCATTTT
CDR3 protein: CASSLGADQPQHF

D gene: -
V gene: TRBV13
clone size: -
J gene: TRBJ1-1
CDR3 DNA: TGTGCCAGCAGCTCGCCGGGGGGCACTGAAGCTTTCTTT
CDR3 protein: CASSSPGGTEAFF

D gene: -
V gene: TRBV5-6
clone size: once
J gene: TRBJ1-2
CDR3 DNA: TGTGCCAGCAGCTTGGGGGACCCGGGTATTGCCTACACCTTC
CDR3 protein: CASSLGDPGIAYTF

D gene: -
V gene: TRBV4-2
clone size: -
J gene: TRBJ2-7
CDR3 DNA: TGTGCCAGCAGCCACAAGGCTTTCGGACAGCCATACGAGCAGTACTTC
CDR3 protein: CASSHKAFGQPYEQYF

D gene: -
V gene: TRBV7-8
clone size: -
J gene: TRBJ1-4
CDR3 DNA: TGTGCCAGCAGCCACCATCTCACGGACGGGGAGGGAAAACTGTTTTTT
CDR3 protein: CASSHHLTDGEGKLFF

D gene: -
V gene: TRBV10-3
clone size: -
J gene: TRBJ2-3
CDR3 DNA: TGTGCCATCAGTGGGACGGGAACCAAAGGGGATACGCAGTATTTT
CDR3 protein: CAISGTGTKGDTQYF

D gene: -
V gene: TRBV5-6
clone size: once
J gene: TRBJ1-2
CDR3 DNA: TGTGCCAGCAGCTTGGTTCGGGTGGACTATGGCTACACCTTC
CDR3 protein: CASSLVRVDYGYTF

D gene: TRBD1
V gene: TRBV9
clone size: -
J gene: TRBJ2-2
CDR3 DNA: TGTGCCAGCAGCGCTCCCAGGACAGGGGAAAGCACCGGGGAGCTGTTTTTT
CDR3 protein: CASSAPRTGESTGELFF

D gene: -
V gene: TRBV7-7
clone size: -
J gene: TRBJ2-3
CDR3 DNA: TGTGCCAGCAGCTTAGCTGGGTCAGATACGCAGTATTTT
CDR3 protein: CASSLAGSDTQYF

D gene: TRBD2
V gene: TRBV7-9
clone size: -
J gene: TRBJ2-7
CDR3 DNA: TGTGCCAGCAGCAGAGCGGGGACTAGCGGGGGCCACGAGCAGTACTTC
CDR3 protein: CASSRAGTSGGHEQYF

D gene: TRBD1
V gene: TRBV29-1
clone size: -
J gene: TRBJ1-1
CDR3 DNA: TGCAGCGCCCAAGTCGGGCAGGGGGCTGGTGAAGCTTTCTTT
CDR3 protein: CSAQVGQGAGEAFF

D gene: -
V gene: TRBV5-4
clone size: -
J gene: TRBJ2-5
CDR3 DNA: TGTGCCAGCAGCTTGAAGGGACCTCAAGAGACCCAGTACTTC
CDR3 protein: CASSLKGPQETQYF

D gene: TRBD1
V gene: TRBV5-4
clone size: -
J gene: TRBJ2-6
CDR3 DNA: TGTGCCAGCAGCCGTCCCGGGACAGATAGATCTGGGGCCAACGTCCTGACTTTC
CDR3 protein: CASSRPGTDRSGANVLTF

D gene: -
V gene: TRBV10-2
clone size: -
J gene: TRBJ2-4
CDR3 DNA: TGCGCCAGCAGTGGCCAGGCCAAAAACATTCAGTACTTC
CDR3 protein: CASSGQAKNIQYF

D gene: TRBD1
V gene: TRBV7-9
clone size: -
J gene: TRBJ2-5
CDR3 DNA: TGTGCCAGCAGCTGGACAGGGCAAGAGACCCAGTACTTC
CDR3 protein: CASSWTGQETQYF

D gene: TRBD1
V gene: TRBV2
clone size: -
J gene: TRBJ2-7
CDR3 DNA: TGTGCCAGCAAACCAGGGGGCTTCTACGAGCAGTACTTC
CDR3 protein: CASKPGGFYEQYF

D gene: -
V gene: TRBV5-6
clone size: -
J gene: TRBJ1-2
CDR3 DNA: TGTGCCAGCAGCTTGGATAGGGGGAACTATGGCTACACCTTC
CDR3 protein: CASSLDRGNYGYTF

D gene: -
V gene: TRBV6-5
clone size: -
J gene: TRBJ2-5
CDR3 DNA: TGTGCCAGACCGTGGACCCAGTACTTC
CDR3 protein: CARPWTQYF

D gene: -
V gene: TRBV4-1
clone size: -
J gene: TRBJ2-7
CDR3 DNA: TGCGCCAGCAGCCAAGATCCTTATCTGGCAGGAGACGAGCAGTACTTC
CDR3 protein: CASSQDPYLAGDEQYF

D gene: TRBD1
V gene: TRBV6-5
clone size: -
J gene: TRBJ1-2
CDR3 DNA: TGTGCCAGCAGTTCGGACAGGGGTGGCTATGGCTACACCTTC
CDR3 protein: CASSSDRGGYGYTF

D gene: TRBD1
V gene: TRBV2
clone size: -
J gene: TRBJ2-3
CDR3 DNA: TGTGCCAGCATACCGGACAGGGGGCGGAAGGGGACAGATACGCAGTATTTT
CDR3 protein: CASIPDRGRKGTDTQYF

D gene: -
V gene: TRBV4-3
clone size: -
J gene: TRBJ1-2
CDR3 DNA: TGCGCCAGCAGCCAAGGCCCGGACGAGCGGGGTGGCTACACCTTC
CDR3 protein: CASSQGPDERGGYTF

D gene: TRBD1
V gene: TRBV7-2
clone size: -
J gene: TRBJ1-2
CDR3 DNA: TGTGCCAGCAGCTTAAGTCAGGGGGCAAACTATGGCTACACCTTC
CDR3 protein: CASSLSQGANYGYTF

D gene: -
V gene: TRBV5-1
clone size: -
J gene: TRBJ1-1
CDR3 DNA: TGCGCCAGCAGCTTCTATAGGAACACTGAAGCTTTCTTT
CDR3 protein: CASSFYRNTEAFF

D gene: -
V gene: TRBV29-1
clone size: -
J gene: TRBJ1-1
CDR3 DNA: TGCAGCGTAGCTTATACAGTGAACACTGAAGCTTTCTTT
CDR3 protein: CSVAYTVNTEAFF

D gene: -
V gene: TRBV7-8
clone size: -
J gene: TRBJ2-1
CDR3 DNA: TGTGCCAGCAGCTCCTCGCCAAACAATGAGCAGTTCTTC
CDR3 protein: CASSSSPNNEQFF

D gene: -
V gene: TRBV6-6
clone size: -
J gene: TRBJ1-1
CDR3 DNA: TGTGCCAGCAGTTCCCTCTTAACGAACACTGAAGCTTTCTTT
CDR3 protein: CASSSLLTNTEAFF

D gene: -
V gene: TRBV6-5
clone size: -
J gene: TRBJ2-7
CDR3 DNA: TGTGCCAGCAGTCCCCATATGGGGGTCTACGTCGAGCAGTACTTC
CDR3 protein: CASSPHMGVYVEQYF

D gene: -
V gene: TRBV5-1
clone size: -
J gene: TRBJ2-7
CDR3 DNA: TGCGCCAGCAGCTCGAGCTACGAGCAGTACTTC
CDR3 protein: CASSSSYEQYF

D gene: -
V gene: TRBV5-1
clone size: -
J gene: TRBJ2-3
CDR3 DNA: TGCGCCAGCAAACTGGAGTATTTCACAGATACGCAGTATTTT
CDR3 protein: CASKLEYFTDTQYF

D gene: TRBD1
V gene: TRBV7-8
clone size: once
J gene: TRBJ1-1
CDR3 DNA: TGTGCCAGCAGCTCCGGGACAGGGGCCCTGAACACTGAAGCTTTCTTT
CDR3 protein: CASSSGTGALNTEAFF

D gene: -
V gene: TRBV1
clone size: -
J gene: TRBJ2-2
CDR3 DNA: TGCACCAGCAGCCAAGTCCAAACTCCCGGCAGTAGCCCCGGGGAGCTGTTTTTT
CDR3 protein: CTSSQVQTPGSSPGELFF

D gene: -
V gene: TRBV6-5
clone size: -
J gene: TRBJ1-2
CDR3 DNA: TGTGCCAGCAGTAGGGGCTGGGATTTTGATGGCTACACCTTC
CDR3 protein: CASSRGWDFDGYTF

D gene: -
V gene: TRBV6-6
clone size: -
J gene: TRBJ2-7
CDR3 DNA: TGTGCCAGCAGTCAAACAGGGTCCTACGAGCAGTACTTC
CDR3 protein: CASSQTGSYEQYF

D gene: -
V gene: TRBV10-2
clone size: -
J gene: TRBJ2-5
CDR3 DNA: TGCGCCAGCAGCGCGGAATACGGGACCCAGTACTTC
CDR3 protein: CASSAEYGTQYF

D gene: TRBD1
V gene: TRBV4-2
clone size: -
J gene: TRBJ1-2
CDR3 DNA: TGTGCCAGCAGCCACCCCGGGACAGGGGGCGGCTATGGCTACACCTTC
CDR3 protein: CASSHPGTGGGYGYTF

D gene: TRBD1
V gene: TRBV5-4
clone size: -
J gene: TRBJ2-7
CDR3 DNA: TGTGCCAGCAGCCATGGGACAGTCTACGAGCAGTACTTC
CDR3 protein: CASSHGTVYEQYF

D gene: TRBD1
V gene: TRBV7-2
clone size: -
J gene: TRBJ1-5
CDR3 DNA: TGTGCCAGCAGCTTAGCCGCAGGGGGTAACGGCAATCAGCCCCAGCATTTT
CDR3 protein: CASSLAAGGNGNQPQHF

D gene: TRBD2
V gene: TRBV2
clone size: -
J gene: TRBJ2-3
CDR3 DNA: TGTGCCAGCAGTGAAGAAGCGGGGCGCACAGATACGCAGTATTTT
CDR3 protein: CASSEEAGRTDTQYF

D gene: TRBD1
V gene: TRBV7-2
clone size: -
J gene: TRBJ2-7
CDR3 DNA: TGTGCCAGCAGCGTAGACAGGGGCAATGGCTACGAGCAGTACTTC
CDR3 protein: CASSVDRGNGYEQYF

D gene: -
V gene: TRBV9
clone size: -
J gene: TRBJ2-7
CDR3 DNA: TGTGCCAGCAGCGTCGGACAGTCTTCCTACGAGCAGTACTTC
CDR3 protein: CASSVGQSSYEQYF

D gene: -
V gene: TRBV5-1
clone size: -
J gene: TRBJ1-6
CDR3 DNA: TGCGCCAGCAGCTTGACAGGGACGGATTCACCCCTCCACTTT
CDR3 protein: CASSLTGTDSPLHF

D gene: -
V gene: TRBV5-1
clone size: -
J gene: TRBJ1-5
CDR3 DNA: TGCGCCAGCAGCTTGGAGGCACGAAATCAGCCCCAGCATTTT
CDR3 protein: CASSLEARNQPQHF

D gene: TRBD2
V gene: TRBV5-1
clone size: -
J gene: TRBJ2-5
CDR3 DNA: TGCGCCAGCAGCTTCGGTAGCGGGGTAAGAGAGACCCAGTACTTC
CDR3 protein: CASSFGSGVRETQYF

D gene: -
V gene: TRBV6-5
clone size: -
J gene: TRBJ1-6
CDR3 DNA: TGTGCCAGCAGTCGCGGTGACTACTACGATTCACCCCTCCACTTT
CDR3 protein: CASSRGDYYDSPLHF

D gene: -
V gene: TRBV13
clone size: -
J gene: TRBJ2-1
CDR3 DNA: TGTGCCAGCAGGGCCTCCAATTTTTACAATGAGCAGTTCTTC
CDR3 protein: CASRASNFYNEQFF

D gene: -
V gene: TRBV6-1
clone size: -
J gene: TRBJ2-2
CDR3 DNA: TGTGCCAGCAGGGGTTATCCAACCGGGGAGCTGTTTTTT
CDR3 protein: CASRGYPTGELFF

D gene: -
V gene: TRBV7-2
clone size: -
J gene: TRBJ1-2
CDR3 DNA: TGTGCCAGCAGCTTAATTTTAAATGGCTACACCTTC
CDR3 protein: CASSLILNGYTF

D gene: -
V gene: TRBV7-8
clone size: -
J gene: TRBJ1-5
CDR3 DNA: TGTGCCAGCAGCTTAAGTGGTGCAAATCAGCCCCAGCATTTT
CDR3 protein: CASSLSGANQPQHF

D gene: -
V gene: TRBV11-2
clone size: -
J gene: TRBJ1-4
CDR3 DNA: TGTGCCAGCAGCCGACATTGGAATAACGAAAAACTGTTTTTT
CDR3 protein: CASSRHWNNEKLFF

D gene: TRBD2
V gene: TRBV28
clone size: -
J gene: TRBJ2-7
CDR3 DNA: TGTGCCAGCAGTTCCTGGACTAGTTCAGGCTACGAGCAGTACTTC
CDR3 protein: CASSSWTSSGYEQYF

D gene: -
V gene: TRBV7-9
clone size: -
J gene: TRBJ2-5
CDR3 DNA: TGTGCCAGCAGCTTCCGGGAGAGAGGACAGACCCAGTACTTC
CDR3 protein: CASSFRERGQTQYF

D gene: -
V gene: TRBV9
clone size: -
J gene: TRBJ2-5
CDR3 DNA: TGTGCCAGCAGCACCCACAGGGAAGAGACCCAGTACTTC
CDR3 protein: CASSTHREETQYF

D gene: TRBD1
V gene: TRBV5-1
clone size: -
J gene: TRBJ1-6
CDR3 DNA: TGCGCCAGCAGCTCGAGGACAGGGCTGGATAATTCACCCCTCCACTTT
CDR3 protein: CASSSRTGLDNSPLHF

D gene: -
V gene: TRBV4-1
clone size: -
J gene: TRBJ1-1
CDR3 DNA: TGCGCCAGCAGCCAAGATCAGGGGTACACTGAAGCTTTCTTT
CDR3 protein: CASSQDQGYTEAFF